This is a list of T cell receptor beta chains from one sample in a study of multiple sclerosis patients with progressive multifocal leukoencephalopathy. The data were produced by immunoSEQ multiplex PCR, yet TCRdb's version contains in-frame clones alone and is incomplete. The table records fewer than 35,000 clones, around 90% of them present only once. The sample was PBMCs, taken from a patient treated with natalizumab. These receptors were taken from a human donor with multiple sclerosis. Both conserved end residues are trimmed from each CDR3. Fields, in order: V gene, J gene, CDR3 protein.

TRBV9,TRBJ1-4,ASSRAGGEKLF
TRBV9,TRBJ2-7,ASSVGPVYEQY
TRBV5-1,TRBJ1-3,ASSLGGDTIY
TRBV4-3,TRBJ2-3,ASSQDKSRGGADTQY
TRBV5-1,TRBJ1-1,ASRYRGIGTEAF
TRBV27,TRBJ1-2,ASSGSDRSIYGYT
TRBV10-2,TRBJ1-6,ASTEGPVSSYNSPLH
TRBV7-8,TRBJ2-7,ASSPRTASYSYEQY
TRBV6-5,TRBJ2-7,ASTNGGPANREQY
TRBV15,TRBJ1-1,ATSRDPGVTEAF